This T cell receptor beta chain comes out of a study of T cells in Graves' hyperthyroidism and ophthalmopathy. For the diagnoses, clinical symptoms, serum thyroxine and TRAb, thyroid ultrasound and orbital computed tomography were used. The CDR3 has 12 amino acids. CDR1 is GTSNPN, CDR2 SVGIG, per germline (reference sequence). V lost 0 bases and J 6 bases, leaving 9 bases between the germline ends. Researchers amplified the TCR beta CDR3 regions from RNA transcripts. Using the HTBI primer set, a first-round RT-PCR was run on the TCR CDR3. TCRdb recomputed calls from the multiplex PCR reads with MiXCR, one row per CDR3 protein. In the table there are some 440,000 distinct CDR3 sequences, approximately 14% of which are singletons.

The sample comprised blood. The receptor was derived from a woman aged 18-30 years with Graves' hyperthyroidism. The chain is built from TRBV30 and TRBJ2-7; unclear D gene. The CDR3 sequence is CAWSVNRGEQYF. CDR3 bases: TGTGCCTGGAGTGTTAATCGTGGCGAGCAGTACTTC.